One and the same sample provided the 13 T cell receptor beta chains below, sequenced in a study of shared clonotypes between healthy human individuals. Measured with immunoSEQ multiplex PCR; TCRdb has only the in-frame clones, and not every one. Of roughly 2.2 million clones detected, around 93% appear once; the ten largest clones hold roughly 0.34%. The sample comprised naive CD4+ T cells from PBMCs. Subset here: CD45RA+ positively selected. The receptors shown here come from a man younger than 35 in good health. Some clones in this sample may be carry-over from other donors' samples.

The rearrangement joins TRBV5-6 to TRBJ1-3, with D unresolved. This CDR3 comprises 12 residues. The V end lost 4 bases, the J end lost 3 bases, and 5 bases lay between the germline ends. The germline V gene has CDR1 SGHDT and CDR2 YYEEEE. The CDR3 coding sequence is TGTGCCAGCAGCCGCTATGGAAACACCATATATTTT. This encodes CASSRYGNTIYF.

The chain employs TRBV5-1 and TRBJ2-3; TRBD1 aligns across 10 bases. The CDR3 length is 19 residues. Germline V gene lookup returns CDR1 SGHRS and CDR2 YFSETQ. V lost 4 bases, J lost 0 bases, and 14 bases stayed unmatched. CDR3 sequence reads: CASSRRQGARGTSTDTQYF. The CDR3, as DNA: TGCGCCAGCAGCCGACGACAGGGGGCGCGGGGCACTAGCACAGATACGCAGTATTTT.

Concerning this clone: Additional DNA sequences in this sample encode the identical CDR3. This chain connects TRBV28 to TRBJ1-2; no clear D. V lost 3 bases, J lost 2 bases, and 7 bases lay in between. CDR3 length equals 13 residues. Germline V gene data show CDR1 as MDHEN and CDR2 as SYDVKM. This CDR3 is CASSLGGNYGYTF. The DNA of the CDR3 is TGTGCCAGCAGTTTGGGCGGGAACTATGGCTACACCTTC.

The chain carries TRBV9 and TRBJ1-2; D is unclear. V was trimmed by 1 base and J by 1 base, leaving 14 bases between them. Germline loops: CDR1 SGDLS, CDR2 YYNGEE. The CDR3 loop spans 16 amino acids. The DNA of the CDR3 is TGTGCCAGCAGCGTAAGCAGGTGGGGTGATAACTATGGCTACACCTTC. This translates into CASSVSRWGDNYGYTF.

The genes are TRBV6-4 and TRBJ1-2; TRBD1 matches 12 bases. This CDR3 comprises 15 residues. The ends lost 3 bases at V and 4 bases at J; junction bases unmatched: 3. Looked up from germline, CDR1 is MRHNA and CDR2 is SNTAGT. The CDR3 loop is CASSETGQGAYGYTF. Written as DNA, the CDR3 is TGTGCCAGCAGTGAGACGGGACAGGGGGCCTATGGCTACACCTTC.

Concerning this clone itself: The same CDR3 can be traced to other DNA sequences in this sample. The chain employs TRBV2 and TRBJ2-7, with D unclear. Between the trimmed V and J ends, which lost 2 bases and 3 bases, there was a span of 5 bases. The germline V gene encodes CDR1 SNHLY and CDR2 FYNNEI. The CDR3 extends over 12 amino acids. The CDR3 sequence is CASSESIYEQYF. In DNA form, the CDR3 reads TGTGCCAGCAGTGAATCGATCTACGAGCAGTACTTC.

The V gene is TRBV7-9, the J gene TRBJ2-3; tentatively, D is TRBD2 (5 bases). Per germline, CDR1 SEHNR and CDR2 FQNEAQ (reference sequence). V shed 5 bases and J shed 11 bases, with 14 bases lying between them. This CDR3 is 12 amino acids long. The CDR3 loop is CASSPGPGKQYF. For the CDR3, the DNA is TGTGCCAGCAGCCCGGGCCCGGGAAAGCAGTATTTT.

This chain joins TRBV28 and TRBJ1-1, with 7 bases identical to TRBD1. With 4 bases clipped from V and 4 bases from J, the junction kept 9 bases outside the gene matches. Germline V gene lookup returns CDR1 MDHEN and CDR2 SYDVKM. The CDR3 sequence is 15 residues long. As DNA, the CDR3 is TGTGCCAGCAGTTCTCTCAAACAGGGGAGCACTGAAGCTTTCTTT. Translated, it gives CASSSLKQGSTEAFF. The full variable domain, its missing parts supplied by reference TRBV28 and TRBJ1-1, is DVKVTQSSRYLVKRTGEKVFLECVQDMDHENMFWYRQDPGLGLRLIYFSYDVKMKEKGDIPEGYSVSREKKERFSLILESASTNQTSMYLCASSSLKQGSTEAFFGQGTRLTVV.

The V gene is TRBV28, the J gene TRBJ2-1, with 7 bases matching TRBD2. The V segment lost 8 bases and the J segment 1 base; nucleotides outside the gene matches: 2. Per the germline V gene, CDR1 is MDHEN and CDR2 is SYDVKM. CDR3 length: 13 amino acids. Written as DNA, the CDR3 is TGTGCCAGCCAGGGAGGGTCCTACAATGAGCAGTTCTTC. Protein: CASQGGSYNEQFF.

V gene TRBV27 combines with J gene TRBJ1-1; D gene unclear. The V gene's germline CDR1 is MNHEY and CDR2 SMNVEV (reference sequence). This CDR3 spans 17 amino acids. V lost 0 bases and J 1 base, leaving 15 bases between the germline ends. This CDR3 reads CASSLSPFQVPNTEAFF. As DNA, the CDR3 is TGTGCCAGCAGTTTATCCCCTTTCCAGGTGCCGAACACTGAAGCTTTCTTT.

This chain uses TRBV28 with TRBJ2-7; TRBD2 is a possible D gene (6 bases). V was pared by 10 bases and J by 1 base, with 17 bases between. Germline CDR1 and CDR2: MDHEN and SYDVKM. The CDR3 loop spans 14 amino acids. The CDR3 region is CATIVGGESYEQYF. The DNA of the CDR3 is TGTGCCACTATCGTGGGCGGGGAATCCTACGAGCAGTACTTC.

This clone was picked up one time. The sample holds other DNA sequences that translate to the same CDR3. The chain carries TRBV29-1 and TRBJ2-1; TRBD2 matches at 14 bases. This CDR3 has 14 amino acids. In germline, CDR1 is SQVTM, CDR2 ANQGSEA. J lost 6 bases, V lost 3 bases, and 1 base had no gene match. The CDR3: CSVEGLAGVNEQFF. CDR3 in DNA: TGCAGCGTTGAGGGACTAGCGGGAGTCAATGAGCAGTTCTTC.

The chain recombines TRBV28 with TRBJ2-1, with 8 positions matching TRBD2. The CDR3 covers 16 residues. Trimming removed 6 bases from V and 8 bases from J; junction bases left unmatched: 15. The germline V gene encodes CDR1 MDHEN and CDR2 SYDVKM. The CDR3 here is CASSIAGPRPGHEQFF. The DNA for the CDR3 is TGTGCCAGCAGCATAGCGGGGCCCCGACCCGGCCATGAGCAGTTCTTC.